These T cell receptor beta chains were read from a single sample in a study of control samples from healthy donors and cancer patients. Clones were sequenced by immunoSEQ multiplex PCR, and TCRdb holds only the in-frame ones, with some missing. The repertoire holds about 150,000 clones, with approximately 93% as singletons. Input material: blood. The origin of the receptors is a man aged 35-49 years in good health. The CDR3 runs from the conserved cysteine through the conserved F or W. Fields, in order: clone size, D gene, V gene, J gene, CDR3 length, CDR3 DNA, CDR3 protein. D genes are given only for firm matches. Expanded clones are given a class, and other clones once, few, many or no size at all.

>NA|NA|TRBV4-3|TRBJ2-3|16
TGCGCCAGCAGCCAAGGTCGAGTAACTAGCACAGATACGCAGTATTTT
CASSQGRVTSTDTQYF
>NA|NA|TRBV18|TRBJ2-7|15
TGTGCCAGCTCACCAGACGGGGGAAGTCCCTACGAGCAGTACTTC
CASSPDGGSPYEQYF
>NA|TRBD2|TRBV3-1/TRBV3-2|TRBJ2-2|16
TGTGCCACCAGCCTCCTGGGGGGGGGTAACACCGGGGAGCTGTTTTTT
CATSLLGGGNTGELFF
>NA|NA|TRBV9|TRBJ2-7|17
TGTGCCAGCAGCGTAGGAGGCGGTACAGCTTCTTCCTACGAGCAGTACTTC
CASSVGGGTASSYEQYF
>few|NA|TRBV15|TRBJ1-5|12
TGTGCCACCAGCAGCGCTTATCAGCCCCAGCATTTT
CATSSAYQPQHF
>NA|NA|TRBV5-1|TRBJ1-5|15
TGCGCCAGCAGCTTGGATGAGGGGGTAGGTCAGCCCCAGCATTTT
CASSLDEGVGQPQHF
>once|NA|TRBV7-2|TRBJ2-7|15
TGTGCCAGCAGCTTAGGTTTCGCCAGGGACTACGAGCAGTACTTC
CASSLGFARDYEQYF
>NA|NA|TRBV13|TRBJ1-2|12
TGTGCCAGCAGCTTAGGGGAGTATGGCTACACCTTC
CASSLGEYGYTF
>NA|TRBD1|TRBV24-1|TRBJ2-3|16
TGTGCCACCAGGGGGGACAGTCCTATTAGCACAGATACGCAGTATTTT
CATRGDSPISTDTQYF
>NA|TRBD1|TRBV11-2|TRBJ2-1|15
TGTGCCAGCAGCTGGGACAGGTACTCCTACAATGAGCAGTTCTTC
CASSWDRYSYNEQFF
>NA|NA|TRBV19|TRBJ1-2|15
TGTGCCAGTAGATCTCAGGCACTATCTAACTATGGCTACACCTTC
CASRSQALSNYGYTF